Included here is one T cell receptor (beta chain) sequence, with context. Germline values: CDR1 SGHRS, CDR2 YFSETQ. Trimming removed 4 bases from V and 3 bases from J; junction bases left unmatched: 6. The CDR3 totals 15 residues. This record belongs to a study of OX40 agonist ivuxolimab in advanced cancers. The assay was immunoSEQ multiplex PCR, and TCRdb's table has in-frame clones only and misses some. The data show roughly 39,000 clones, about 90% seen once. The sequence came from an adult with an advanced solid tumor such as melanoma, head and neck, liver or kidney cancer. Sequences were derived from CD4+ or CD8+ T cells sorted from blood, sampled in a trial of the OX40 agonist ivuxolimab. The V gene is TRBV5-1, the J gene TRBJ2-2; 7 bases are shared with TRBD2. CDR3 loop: CASSREGLDTGELFF. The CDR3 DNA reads TGCGCCAGCAGCAGGGAGGGTTTAGACACCGGGGAGCTGTTTTTT.